The following is a T cell receptor (beta chain) sequence with its context. TCRdb keeps only in-frame clones here, not all; method: immunoSEQ multiplex PCR. The sample shows approximately 140,000 clones, around 83% of them seen only once. Germline V gene sequence: CDR1 KGHSH, CDR2 LQKENI. This CDR3 is built from 17 residues. Unmatched junction bases numbered 9, after V lost 6 bases and J lost 0 bases. This entry comes from a study of blood T cell repertoires in COVID-19. The J gene is TRBJ1-3, the V gene TRBV18; the match to TRBD1 covers 9 bases. The source of this sequence is a man aged 40-55 years with active or convalescent COVID-19. Sequencing was done on a sample of peripheral blood. In nucleotides, the CDR3 is TGTGCCAGCTCCCGCGAGGAACAGGGGGCCTCTGGAAACACCATATATTTT. It is translated as CASSREEQGASGNTIYF.